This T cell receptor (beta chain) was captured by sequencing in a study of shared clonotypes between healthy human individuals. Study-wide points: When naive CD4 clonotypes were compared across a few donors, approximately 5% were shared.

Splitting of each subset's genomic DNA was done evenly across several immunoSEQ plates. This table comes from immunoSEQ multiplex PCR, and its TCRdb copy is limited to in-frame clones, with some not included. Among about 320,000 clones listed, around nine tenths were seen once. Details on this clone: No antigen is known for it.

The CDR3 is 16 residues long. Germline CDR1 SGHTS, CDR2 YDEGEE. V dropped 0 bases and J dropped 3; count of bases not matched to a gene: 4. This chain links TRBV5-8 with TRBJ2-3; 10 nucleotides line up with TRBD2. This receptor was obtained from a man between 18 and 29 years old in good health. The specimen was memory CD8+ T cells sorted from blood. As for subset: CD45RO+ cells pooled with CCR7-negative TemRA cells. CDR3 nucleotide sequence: TGTGCCAGCAGCTTGGGAGGGACTAGCGAGACAGATACGCAGTATTTT. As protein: CASSLGGTSETDTQYF. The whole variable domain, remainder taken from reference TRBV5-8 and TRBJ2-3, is EAGVTQSPTHLIKTRGQQATLRCSPISGHTSVYWYQQALGLGLQFLLWYDEGEERNRGNFPPRFSGRQFPNYSSELNVNALELEDSALYLCASSLGGTSETDTQYFGPGTRLTVL.